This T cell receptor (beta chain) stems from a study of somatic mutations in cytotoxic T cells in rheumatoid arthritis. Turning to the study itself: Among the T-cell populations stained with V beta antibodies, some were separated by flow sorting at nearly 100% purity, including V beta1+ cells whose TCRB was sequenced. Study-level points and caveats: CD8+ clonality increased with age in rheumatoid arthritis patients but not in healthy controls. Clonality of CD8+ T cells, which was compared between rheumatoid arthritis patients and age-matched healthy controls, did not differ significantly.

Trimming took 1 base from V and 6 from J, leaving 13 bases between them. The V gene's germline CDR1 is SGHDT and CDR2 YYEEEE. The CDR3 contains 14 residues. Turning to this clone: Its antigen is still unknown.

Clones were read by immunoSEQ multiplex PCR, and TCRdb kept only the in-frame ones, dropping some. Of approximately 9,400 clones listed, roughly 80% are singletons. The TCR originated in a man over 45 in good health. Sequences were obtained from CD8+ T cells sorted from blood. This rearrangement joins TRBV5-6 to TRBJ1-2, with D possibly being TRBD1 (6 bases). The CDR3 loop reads CASSLWQGIDGYTF. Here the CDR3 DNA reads TGTGCCAGCAGCTTGTGGCAGGGGATTGATGGCTACACCTTC.